Reported below is one T cell receptor beta chain. What it binds is not known. The data were obtained in a study of shared clonotypes between healthy human individuals. Study at large: Plates per donor: three CD4 naive, three CD4 memory, two CD8 naive, one CD8 memory. General study points: Four donors showed sharing of around 5% of naive CD4 clonotypes.

At a deep level, the assay was run. Some clones are missing from TCRdb's copy, which holds only in-frame ones; the method was immunoSEQ multiplex PCR. The profile shows about 980,000 clones, roughly 72% of them singletons. Trimming cost V 6 bases and J 2 bases, with 17 bases left between them. CDR1 and CDR2 (germline): SGHTA, FQGTGA. CDR3 length: 15 residues. This chain joins TRBV7-3 and TRBJ2-7; no reliable D call. Sequencing input: memory CD4+ T cells sorted from blood. Regarding subset: CD45RA-negative fraction. The sequence was obtained from a man in his late teens or twenties in good health. CDR3 nucleotide sequence: TGTGCCAGCAGGCGTACACCAAACGAACCCTACGAGCAGTACTTC. Translating gives CASRRTPNEPYEQYF.